Listed below are T cell receptor beta chains from one sample, sequenced in a study of T cell responses to AZD1222 COVID-19 vaccine. Sequenced by immunoSEQ multiplex PCR; TCRdb stores in-frame clones only, minus some. The sample contains roughly 93,000 clones, approximately 89% of which appear only once. The sample in question was peripheral blood, obtained 28 days after the second AZD1222 dose. The receptors originated from an adult who received the AZD1222 COVID-19 vaccine. The CDR3 runs from the conserved cysteine through the conserved F or W. The D gene is left open where the match is weak. Clone size is shown for a subset of rows, as once, few, many or a class of expanded clone.

D: TRBD1; J: TRBJ1-2; size: .; V: TRBV28; CDR3: CASSLGDSSNYGYTF; DNA: TGTGCCAGCAGTTTAGGGGACAGTTCTAACTATGGCTACACCTTC
D: .; J: TRBJ2-3; size: .; V: TRBV5-1; CDR3: CASSLDGTPNTDTQYF; DNA: TGCGCCAGCAGCTTGGACGGGACACCAAACACAGATACGCAGTATTTT
D: TRBD2; J: TRBJ2-5; size: .; V: TRBV14; CDR3: CASSQDLRAGLAGGRETQYF; DNA: TGTGCCAGCAGCCAAGATCTGCGTGCAGGACTAGCGGGGGGACGGGAGACCCAGTACTTC
D: .; J: TRBJ2-5; size: .; V: TRBV12-2; CDR3: CASRSLAGRYQETQYF; DNA: TGTGCAAGTCGCTCTCTCGCGGGGAGGTACCAAGAGACCCAGTACTTC
D: .; J: TRBJ2-1; size: .; V: TRBV11-2; CDR3: CASSLVWRPGGNEQFF; DNA: TGTGCCAGCAGCTTAGTTTGGAGACCTGGGGGAAATGAGCAGTTCTTC
D: .; J: TRBJ2-5; size: .; V: TRBV5-6; CDR3: CASSLPGEGTRETQYF; DNA: TGTGCCAGCAGTCTTCCGGGTGAAGGAACTCGAGAGACCCAGTACTTC
D: TRBD1; J: TRBJ2-2; size: .; V: TRBV6-5; CDR3: CASSSLGQGNTGELFF; DNA: TGTGCCAGCAGTTCGTTGGGACAGGGGAACACCGGGGAGCTGTTTTTT
D: .; J: TRBJ1-1; size: .; V: TRBV2; CDR3: CASSPEGGTEAFF; DNA: TGTGCCAGCAGCCCCGAAGGGGGGACTGAAGCTTTCTTT
D: .; J: TRBJ2-1; size: .; V: TRBV28; CDR3: CASSLGYNEQFF; DNA: TGTGCCAGCAGTTTGGGGTACAATGAGCAGTTCTTC
D: TRBD1; J: TRBJ1-2; size: .; V: TRBV10-3; CDR3: CAISSPDREGHGYTF; DNA: TGTGCCATCAGCTCCCCGGACAGGGAAGGTCACGGCTACACCTTC
D: .; J: TRBJ1-6; size: .; V: TRBV21-1; CDR3: CASSKQGRGSPLHF; DNA: TGTGCCAGCAGCAAACAGGGTAGGGGCTCACCCCTCCACTTT
D: .; J: TRBJ2-3; size: .; V: TRBV18; CDR3: CASSPPGQDTQYF; DNA: TGTGCCAGCTCACCTCCTGGACAGGATACGCAGTATTTT
D: .; J: TRBJ2-1; size: .; V: TRBV7-2; CDR3: CASSLVTGRDNEQFF; DNA: TGTGCCAGCAGCTTAGTAACAGGGAGGGACAATGAGCAGTTCTTC
D: .; J: TRBJ2-1; size: .; V: TRBV5-6; CDR3: CASSLWEFNEQFF; DNA: TGTGCCAGCAGCTTGTGGGAGTTCAATGAGCAGTTCTTC
D: TRBD1; J: TRBJ1-2; size: .; V: TRBV11-2; CDR3: CASSSGTGPLEGYTF; DNA: TGTGCCAGCAGCTCCGGGACAGGGCCTTTAGAGGGCTACACCTTC
D: .; J: TRBJ2-2; size: .; V: TRBV6-4; CDR3: CASSGDPGTGELFF; DNA: TGTGCCAGCAGTGGTGACCCCGGTACCGGGGAGCTGTTTTTT
D: .; J: TRBJ1-1; size: .; V: TRBV7-9; CDR3: CASSLRGGRVGTEAFF; DNA: TGTGCCAGCAGCCTACGGGGCGGCAGGGTCGGCACTGAAGCTTTCTTT
D: .; J: TRBJ1-2; size: .; V: TRBV6-5; CDR3: CASSYSTVVANYGYTF; DNA: TGTGCCAGCAGTTACTCGACTGTCGTGGCTAACTATGGCTACACCTTC
D: TRBD2; J: TRBJ2-3; size: .; V: TRBV9; CDR3: CASSVAVGGAGTDTQYF; DNA: TGTGCCAGCAGCGTGGCAGTCGGGGGGGCCGGCACAGATACGCAGTATTTT
D: .; J: TRBJ1-5; size: few; V: TRBV27; CDR3: CASSFWGPAQPQHF; DNA: TGTGCCAGCAGTTTTTGGGGGCCCGCCCAGCCCCAGCATTTT
D: .; J: TRBJ1-2; size: .; V: TRBV6-5; CDR3: CASARPGVDYGYTF; DNA: TGTGCCAGCGCGAGGCCGGGGGTAGACTATGGCTACACCTTC
D: .; J: TRBJ1-6; size: .; V: TRBV7-9; CDR3: CASSFLSPGDNSPLHF; DNA: TGTGCCAGCAGCTTCCTCTCTCCGGGCGATAATTCACCCCTCCACTTT
D: .; J: TRBJ1-6; size: .; V: TRBV6-4; CDR3: CASSYRSSYNSPLHF; DNA: TGTGCCAGCAGTTACAGGAGCTCCTATAATTCACCCCTCCACTTT
D: .; J: TRBJ2-7; size: .; V: TRBV7-8; CDR3: CASSLFFLWTEPSSLSYEQYF; DNA: TGTGCCAGCAGCCTATTCTTCCTCTGGACAGAACCTTCGTCCCTTTCCTACGAGCAGTACTTC
D: TRBD2; J: TRBJ2-2; size: few; V: TRBV7-6; CDR3: CASSSPTGLAGGDTGELFF; DNA: TGTGCCAGCAGCTCACCGACAGGACTAGCGGGGGGGGACACCGGGGAGCTGTTTTTT
D: TRBD2; J: TRBJ2-5; size: .; V: TRBV5-6; CDR3: CASSLTSGGKTPQETQYF; DNA: TGTGCCAGCAGCTTGACTAGCGGGGGGAAAACACCTCAAGAGACCCAGTACTTC
D: TRBD2; J: TRBJ2-3; size: .; V: TRBV5-4; CDR3: CASRDWASGDSTDTQYF; DNA: TGTGCCAGCAGAGACTGGGCTAGCGGGGATAGCACAGATACGCAGTATTTT
D: .; J: TRBJ1-6; size: few; V: TRBV28; CDR3: CASSLLLPSQFNSPLHF; DNA: TGTGCCAGCAGTTTACTTTTACCTAGTCAATTTAATTCACCCCTCCACTTT
D: TRBD1; J: TRBJ2-7; size: .; V: TRBV10-3; CDR3: CAISEGDRVYEQYF; DNA: TGTGCCATCAGTGAAGGGGACAGGGTCTACGAGCAGTACTTC
D: .; J: TRBJ2-3; size: .; V: TRBV9; CDR3: CASSVAGADTQYF; DNA: TGTGCCAGCAGCGTAGCGGGCGCAGATACGCAGTATTTT
D: .; J: TRBJ1-1; size: .; V: TRBV5-1; CDR3: CASSLGQGREAFF; DNA: TGCGCCAGCAGCTTGGGGCAGGGTCGTGAAGCTTTCTTT
D: .; J: TRBJ2-7; size: .; V: TRBV6-5; CDR3: CASSSRRYEQYF; DNA: TGTGCCAGCAGTTCGCGACGTTACGAGCAGTACTTC
D: TRBD1; J: TRBJ2-7; size: .; V: TRBV6-5; CDR3: CASRPGTGVDEQYF; DNA: TGTGCCAGCAGACCCGGGACAGGGGTTGACGAGCAGTACTTC
D: .; J: TRBJ2-6; size: .; V: TRBV7-9; CDR3: CASSLVQSGANVLTF; DNA: TGTGCCAGCAGCTTAGTGCAATCTGGGGCCAACGTCCTGACTTTC
D: .; J: TRBJ1-2; size: .; V: TRBV28; CDR3: CASSFQRYGYTF; DNA: TGTGCCAGCAGTTTCCAACGGTATGGCTACACCTTC